These 22 T cell receptor beta chains were sequenced from one sample in a study of regulatory T cells in long-lasting Graves disease. As for time point: newly diagnosed GD, antithyroid drugs for less than 3 months. After RNA was extracted from PBMCs, the TCR library was made from it. For TCR beta, libraries came from iRepertoire HTBI primers and Arm-PCR of CDR3 regions. TCRdb processed the multiplex PCR reads anew with MiXCR; each CDR3 protein has one entry. The profile covers more than 350,000 distinct CDR3 sequences, with 15% appearing a single time and 16% taken by the ten largest. In addition, the sample was reused for a study of T cells in Graves' hyperthyroidism and ophthalmopathy.

The specimen comprised peripheral blood mononuclear cells (PBMCs), sampled at new diagnosis, from a patient treated with antithyroid drugs. The receptor set was obtained from a woman in her 30s with Graves disease.

In this sample, this clonotype turned up many times. The chain's CDR3 is CSAVRQATNEKLFF. For the CDR3, the DNA is TGCAGTGCGGTTAGACAAGCAACTAATGAAAAACTGTTTTTT. The rearrangement links TRBV20-1 to TRBJ1-4; D is unclear. Germline V lookup: CDR1 DFQATT, CDR2 SNEGSKA (reference sequence). The CDR3 is 14 amino acids. Trimming left V 6 bases short and J 0 bases short, with 11 bases between.

The rearrangement uses TRBV3-1 and TRBJ2-3; D is tentatively TRBD1 or TRBD2 (5 bases each). The CDR3 consists of 15 residues. The ends were cut back, 1 base at V and 5 bases at J, with 13 bases in the middle. Germline V gene sequence: CDR1 LGHDT, CDR2 YNNKEL (reference sequence). The CDR3 DNA reads TGTGCCAGCAGCCAAGGTGGCTCGAGGGGAGATACGCAGTATTTT. The encoded protein is CASSQGGSRGDTQYF.

The table lists this clonotype with many counts. The gene calls are TRBV12-3 or TRBV12-4 and TRBJ2-7, with 9 bases lining up with TRBD1. J was trimmed by 6 bases and V by 0 bases; bases with no gene match: 3. The CDR3 has 14 amino acids. The CDR3 reads CASSLADRGSEQYF. Written as DNA, the CDR3 is TGTGCCAGCAGTTTAGCGGACAGGGGATCCGAGCAGTACTTC.

The rearrangement uses TRBV18 and TRBJ1-5; no definite D call. The CDR3 runs 14 residues. Germline values: CDR1 KGHSH, CDR2 LQKENI. The V end was cut by 5 bases, the J end by 3 bases, with 11 bases between. This CDR3 is CASSSDGSNQPQHF. In DNA, the CDR3 is TGTGCCAGCTCATCGGACGGTTCCAATCAGCCCCAGCATTTT.

This clonotype was seen only a few times. A single base separates this from a much larger clone, so it may be a read error. Since no conserved phenylalanine or tryptophan closes the CDR3, a read error is the likely cause. The gene calls are TRBV7-9 and TRBJ2-5, with TRBD2 matching 8 bases. Germline V gives CDR1 SEHNR, CDR2 FQNEAQ (reference sequence). CDR3 length equals 16 residues. V lost 5 bases and J lost 5; bases outside the gene matches: 13. The CDR3 DNA reads as TGTGCCAGCAGCGCTCTTAGCGGGAAGGGGCAGGAGACCCAGTACCTC. This translates into CASSALSGKGQETQYL.

This clonotype was detected ten times or more. The chain recombines TRBV7-9 with TRBJ2-7, with TRBD2 matching 7 bases. This CDR3 is built from 14 residues. Germline values: CDR1 SEHNR, CDR2 FQNEAQ (reference sequence). Trimming removed 6 bases from V and 2 bases from J; junction bases left unmatched: 7. The CDR3 DNA reads TGTGCCAGCAGTTCCGGGACTACACCCTACGAGCAGTACTTC. Translated, it gives CASSSGTTPYEQYF.

This clonotype was seen ten or more times. The genes are TRBV12-3 or TRBV12-4 and TRBJ2-3, with D possibly being TRBD1 (6 bases). V was clipped by 5 bases and J by 4 bases, with 16 bases between them. This CDR3 has 15 residues. CDR3 sequence (DNA): TGTGCCAGCAGTAGGGGGACGAGAAGTGCAGATACGCAGTATTTT. It yields the protein CASSRGTRSADTQYF.

The genes are TRBV18 and TRBJ2-7, with 7 positions matching TRBD2. The J segment lost 7 bases and the V segment lost 2 bases, leaving 14 bases of the junction unmatched. The CDR3 is 16 amino acids. Germline V lookup: CDR1 KGHSH, CDR2 LQKENI. Written as DNA, the CDR3 is TGTGCCAGCTCACCATTCGAGGGAGGGCTGGCGGGAGAGCAGTACTTC. Translated: CASSPFEGGLAGEQYF.

This clonotype showed up just a few times. This sequence joins TRBV12-3 or TRBV12-4 and TRBJ2-3, with 16 bases matching TRBD2. CDR3 length equals 16 residues. Germline trimming cut 4 bases from V and 4 bases from J; bases unmatched to any gene: 2. CDR3 DNA: TGTGCCAGCAGTTCGGGACTAGCGGGAGGGTCAGATACGCAGTATTTT. This codes for CASSSGLAGGSDTQYF.

This clonotype was picked up many times. The chain has TRBV12-3 or TRBV12-4 and TRBJ2-7; possible D gene TRBD2, 6 bases. Between the trimmed V and J ends, which lost 7 bases and 0 bases, there was a span of 19 bases. The length of the CDR3 is 16 residues. CDR3 in DNA: TGTGCCAGCACCATGGAGTTGGAGGGAAGCTCCTACGAGCAGTACTTC. Amino acid sequence: CASTMELEGSSYEQYF.

The chain uses TRBV29-1 and TRBJ2-7; 7 nucleotides align to TRBD1. The V gene's germline CDR1 is SQVTM and CDR2 ANQGSEA. The CDR3 length is 15 residues. The junction had 8 bases not matched to a gene; V was cut back by 0 bases and J by 3 bases. In DNA, the CDR3 is TGCAGCGTTGAAGAGCCCGGGACAGCAAGCTACGAGCAGTACTTC. It encodes CSVEEPGTASYEQYF.

This clonotype was recorded many times. V and J are TRBV30 and TRBJ1-1; D is unresolved. Germline V gives CDR1 GTSNPN, CDR2 SVGIG (reference sequence). This CDR3 has 11 amino acids. The germline V and J ends were trimmed by 5 bases and 1 base, with 5 bases remaining between them. The DNA of the CDR3 is TGTGCCTGGGAGAGGAACACTGAAGCTTTCTTT. This encodes CAWERNTEAFF.

This clonotype was counted ten times or more. The rearrangement links TRBV18 to TRBJ2-7; 8 nucleotides match TRBD2. The CDR3 covers 18 residues. CDR1 and CDR2 from the germline V gene are KGHSH and LQKENI. The trim removed 1 base at V and 5 bases at J, leaving 16 bases unmatched. The CDR3 sequence: CASSPQGSGSPPRHEQYF. CDR3 in DNA: TGTGCCAGCTCACCACAAGGCAGCGGGAGCCCTCCTCGTCACGAGCAGTACTTC.

V usage is TRBV9 and J usage is TRBJ1-5; D gene ambiguous. The CDR3 has 13 residues. The V and J ends lost 0 bases and 5 bases respectively, with 6 bases between them. Germline CDR1 SGDLS, CDR2 YYNGEE. The CDR3 DNA reads as TGTGCCAGCAGCGTAGGGGTCGATCAGCCCCAGCATTTT. This sequence encodes CASSVGVDQPQHF.

This clonotype has ten or more counts. The V gene is TRBV9, the J gene TRBJ1-1; the D is unclear. This CDR3 spans 16 amino acids. The V end lost 0 bases, the J end lost 0 bases, and 12 bases lay between the germline ends. CDR1 is SGDLS and CDR2 is YYNGEE in the germline V gene. The DNA of the CDR3 is TGTGCCAGCAGCGTAGATGGCAGAAGTATGAACACTGAAGCTTTCTTT. The encoded protein is CASSVDGRSMNTEAFF.

At least ten counts were recorded for this clonotype. The chain is built from TRBV11-3 and TRBJ2-1; TRBD2 might be the D (7 bases). The closer fit of TRBJ2-5 to the DNA end suggests the J call may be wrong. This CDR3 has 16 amino acids. The germline V gene has CDR1 SGHNT and CDR2 YENEEA. The CDR3, as DNA: TGTGCCAGCAGCTCGTCGGGGGGCGCGGGTCTAGAGACCCAGTACTTC. Protein: CASSSSGGAGLETQYF.

This clonotype was observed a handful of times. The rearrangement links TRBV27 to TRBJ2-1, with TRBD2 matching over 10 bases. The V gene's germline CDR1 is MNHEY and CDR2 SMNVEV (reference sequence). The CDR3 has 15 residues. V lost 7 bases, J lost 5 bases, and 8 bases stayed unmatched. The CDR3 spells CASNDRLAGNNEQFF. The CDR3 bases are TGTGCCAGCAATGATAGACTAGCGGGCAACAATGAGCAGTTCTTC.

This clonotype occurred many times. This chain uses TRBV28 with TRBJ2-1; D not resolved. The V gene's germline CDR1 is MDHEN and CDR2 SYDVKM. V was trimmed by 11 bases and J by 9 bases, leaving 17 bases between them. The CDR3 totals 12 residues. This chain's CDR3 is CAVPASSGEQFF. Here the CDR3 DNA reads TGTGCCGTTCCGGCCTCTTCTGGTGAGCAGTTCTTC.

The V gene is TRBV11-3, the J gene TRBJ2-1; 7 bases fit TRBD2. The CDR3 runs 14 residues. In germline, CDR1 is SGHNT, CDR2 YENEEA. V lost 3 bases and J lost 4; bases outside the gene matches: 3. Here the CDR3 reads CASSFGGIYNEQFF. CDR3 in DNA: TGTGCCAGCAGCTTCGGGGGGATATACAATGAGCAGTTCTTC.

The chain links TRBV7-8 to TRBJ2-7; 13 nucleotides agree with TRBD2. J lost 3 bases, V lost 5 bases, and 13 bases had no gene match. Germline V CDR1 and CDR2: SGHVS, FQNEAQ. The CDR3 is 18 amino acids. The CDR3 coding sequence is TGTGCCAGCAGCCCCATGGGATCCGGGACTAGCGGGATCTACGAGCAGTACTTC. Translating gives CASSPMGSGTSGIYEQYF.

On this clonotype: The junction departs from the called germline gene at one end, perhaps through a read error. This chain links TRBV11-2 with TRBJ2-7, with TRBD1 matching over 9 bases. CDR1 is SGHAT and CDR2 is FQNNGV in the germline V gene. The CDR3 extends over 16 amino acids. The chain's CDR3 is CAGSSGQGSSSYEQYF. The CDR3 nucleotides read TGTGCCGGCAGCTCCGGACAGGGGTCATCTTCGTACGAGCAGTACTTC.

This clonotype was counted only a few times. This chain links TRBV25-1 with TRBJ1-4; D gene unclear. V shed 3 bases and J shed 0 bases, with 11 bases lying between them. The CDR3 runs 16 residues. Germline V gene sequence: CDR1 MGHDK, CDR2 SYGVNS. CDR3 sequence reads: CASSEGRTPTNEKLFF. The CDR3 coding sequence is TGTGCCAGCAGTGAGGGAAGGACTCCAACTAATGAAAAACTGTTTTTT.